The 32 T cell receptor beta chains below come from one sample, sequenced in a study of shared clonotypes between healthy human individuals. The data were produced by immunoSEQ multiplex PCR, yet TCRdb's version contains in-frame clones alone and is incomplete. The sample includes about 1 million clones, roughly 80% seen only once; the top ten take about 1.4%. What was sequenced was memory CD4+ T cells sorted from blood. Subset denoted: CD45RA-negative fraction. The receptors stem from a man aged 18 to 29 in good health.

The chain combines TRBV19 with TRBJ2-2; a possible D gene is TRBD2 (5 bases). The V gene lost 1 base and the J gene lost 2 bases, with 8 bases spanning the gap. Germline V CDR1 and CDR2: LNHDA, SQIVND (reference sequence). This CDR3 region has 15 residues. CDR3 loop: CASSIGTSNTGELFF. CDR3 DNA: TGTGCCAGTAGTATAGGAACTAGTAACACCGGGGAGCTGTTTTTT.

This clone appeared a few times. The chain employs TRBV2 and TRBJ1-5; D not resolved. This CDR3 has 14 residues. CDR1 and CDR2 (germline): SNHLY, FYNNEI. V was clipped by 7 bases and J by 2 bases, with 12 bases between them. The CDR3 DNA reads TGTGCCAGCACCCGAGAGGGTGGCAATCAGCCCCAGCATTTT. It codes for CASTREGGNQPQHF. The whole variable domain, filled in from reference TRBV2 and TRBJ1-5, reads EPEVTQTPSHQVTQMGQEVILRCVPISNHLYFYWYRQILGQKVEFLVSFYNNEISEKSEIFDDQFSVERPDGSNFTLKIRSTKLEDSAMYFCASTREGGNQPQHFGDGTRLSIL.

This chain joins TRBV27 and TRBJ2-7; D remains unclear. This CDR3 comprises 15 residues. V was trimmed by 4 bases and J by 1 base, leaving 14 bases between them. Germline V CDR1 and CDR2: MNHEY, SMNVEV (reference sequence). In DNA form, the CDR3 reads TGTGCCAGCAGTTCCCCCATGCGGCCTTCCTACGAGCAGTACTTC. This codes for CASSSPMRPSYEQYF.

The chain couples TRBV7-2 to TRBJ2-7; D gene uncertain. From germline, CDR1 is SGHTA and CDR2 FQGNSA. This CDR3 comprises 16 residues. V was shortened by 5 bases and J by 4 bases, with 21 bases between the two germline ends. CDR3 loop: CASSRVTGSPLYEQYF. CDR3 DNA: TGTGCCAGCAGCCGCGTTACCGGGTCCCCCCTATACGAGCAGTACTTC.

The CDR3: CASSSGTGNPYNSPLHF. The CDR3 DNA reads TGTGCCAGCAGCTCCGGGACAGGGAATCCCTATAATTCACCCCTCCACTTT. The chain employs TRBV5-6 and TRBJ1-6, with 9 bases identical to TRBD1. After removal of 3 bases from V and 2 bases from J, the junction contained 6 bases not matched to a gene. Germline V lookup: CDR1 SGHDT, CDR2 YYEEEE. CDR3 size: 17 residues.

The chain combines TRBV19 with TRBJ2-2; D unclear. The V gene's germline CDR1 is LNHDA and CDR2 SQIVND (reference sequence). CDR3 length: 12 amino acids. V was pared by 0 bases and J by 8 bases, with 4 bases between. The CDR3 DNA is TGTGCCAGTAGTATAGAACAGGGGGAGCTGTTTTTT. This gives the protein CASSIEQGELFF.

The V call is TRBV28, the J call TRBJ2-1, with 7 bases matching TRBD2. Germline V gene sequence: CDR1 MDHEN, CDR2 SYDVKM. V lost 6 bases, J lost 4 bases, and 15 bases stayed unmatched. This CDR3 is built from 17 residues. In DNA, the CDR3 is TGTGCCAGCAGCCAACCTGGGGGAGCGGGGCTATACAATGAGCAGTTCTTC. Its protein is CASSQPGGAGLYNEQFF.

This chain joins TRBV7-9 and TRBJ2-7, with 7 bases that match TRBD1. V lost 5 bases, J lost 6 bases, and 4 bases stayed unmatched. The CDR3 length is 12 residues. Germline V gene lookup returns CDR1 SEHNR and CDR2 FQNEAQ (reference sequence). The CDR3 coding sequence is TGTGCCAGCAGCACCAGGGACAGCGAGCAGTACTTC. Translating gives CASSTRDSEQYF.

The rearrangement uses TRBV18 and TRBJ1-3, with D unresolved. This CDR3 is built from 16 residues. The V gene's germline CDR1 is KGHSH and CDR2 LQKENI. V was shortened by 1 base and J by 2 bases, with 12 bases between the two germline ends. As DNA, the CDR3 is TGTGCCAGCTCACCACAACCAGAAGGAACTGGAAACACCATATATTTT. Its protein is CASSPQPEGTGNTIYF.

The gene calls are TRBV28 and TRBJ2-3; 8 bases line up with TRBD1. The CDR3 has 15 amino acids. J lost 0 bases, V lost 6 bases, and 5 bases had no gene match. CDR1 and CDR2 from the germline V gene are MDHEN and SYDVKM. The CDR3 DNA reads TGTGCCAGCAGCCGGACAGGGACTAGCACAGATACGCAGTATTTT. Protein product: CASSRTGTSTDTQYF. The full variable domain, rest sourced from reference TRBV28 and TRBJ2-3, is DVKVTQSSRYLVKRTGEKVFLECVQDMDHENMFWYRQDPGLGLRLIYFSYDVKMKEKGDIPEGYSVSREKKERFSLILESASTNQTSMYLCASSRTGTSTDTQYFGPGTRLTVL.

This clone was counted at least ten times. The rearrangement joins TRBV30 to TRBJ1-6; TRBD1 matches at 7 bases. The CDR3 sequence is 14 residues long. V lost 3 bases, J lost 5 bases, and 4 bases stayed unmatched. Germline V gene sequence: CDR1 GTSNPN, CDR2 SVGIG (reference sequence). The CDR3 DNA sequence: TGTGCCTGGAGCCGGGACAGTAATAATTCACCCCTCCACTTT. Amino acid sequence: CAWSRDSNNSPLHF.

The CDR3 is CASSLEGGAITDTQYF. The CDR3 region has the DNA TGTGCCAGCAGCTTAGAAGGGGGTGCTATAACAGATACGCAGTATTTT. The gene calls are TRBV7-2 and TRBJ2-3; tentatively, D is TRBD1 (6 bases). Germline V gene sequence: CDR1 SGHTA, CDR2 FQGNSA. The CDR3 covers 16 residues. V was pared by 1 base and J by 3 bases, with 14 bases between.

This chain links TRBV7-9 with TRBJ2-3, with D possibly TRBD1 on 6 matching bases. This CDR3 contains 16 residues. Germline CDR1 SEHNR, CDR2 FQNEAQ (reference sequence). V lost 0 bases and J lost 0, with 10 bases in between. For the CDR3, the DNA is TGTGCCAGCAGCTTAGCCGACAGGCCTAGCACAGATACGCAGTATTTT. Translating it yields CASSLADRPSTDTQYF. The full variable domain, rest sourced from reference TRBV7-9 and TRBJ2-3, is DTGVSQNPRHKITKRGQNVTFRCDPISEHNRLYWYRQTLGQGPEFLTYFQNEAQLEKSRLLSDRFSAERPKGSFSTLEIQRTEQGDSAMYLCASSLADRPSTDTQYFGPGTRLTVL.

The V and J genes are TRBV2 and TRBJ2-7, with 14 bases fitting TRBD2. CDR1 and CDR2 (germline): SNHLY, FYNNEI. The CDR3 extends over 16 amino acids. J gave up 4 bases and V 6 bases, and 8 bases lay outside the gene matches. The CDR3: CASRGLAGEAAYEQYF. CDR3 DNA: TGTGCCAGCAGGGGACTAGCGGGAGAGGCGGCGTACGAGCAGTACTTC.

The chain has TRBV10-1 and TRBJ1-1, with D unclear. Trimming stripped 0 bases from V and 13 bases from J, with 15 bases between. Germline CDR1 WNHNN, CDR2 SYGVQD (reference sequence). This CDR3 comprises 13 residues. CDR3 sequence (DNA): TGCGCCAGCAGTGAGTCGAGGGAAGGGCGAGGTTTCTTT. As protein: CASSESREGRGFF.

This clone was detected once. The V gene is TRBV5-4, the J gene TRBJ1-1; TRBD1 matches at 11 bases. V lost 3 bases, J lost 4 bases, and 2 bases stayed unmatched. CDR1 is SGHNT, CDR2 YYREEE, per germline (reference sequence). CDR3 length equals 14 residues. CDR3 in amino acids: CASSWDRGSTEAFF. Here the CDR3 DNA reads TGTGCCAGCAGCTGGGACAGGGGGTCCACTGAAGCTTTCTTT.

This sequence joins TRBV27 and TRBJ2-3, with D hard to call. The V end was cut by 5 bases, the J end by 7 bases, with 13 bases between. Looked up from germline, CDR1 is MNHEY and CDR2 is SMNVEV (reference sequence). The CDR3 consists of 13 residues. The CDR3 is CASSPETGNTQYF. In nucleotides, the CDR3 is TGTGCCAGCAGTCCGGAAACGGGTAATACGCAGTATTTT.

Only a few counts were recorded for this clone. The chain links TRBV5-1 to TRBJ2-7; D is unclear. V dropped 0 bases and J dropped 3 bases, with 10 bases sitting between them. From germline, CDR1 is SGHRS and CDR2 YFSETQ. CDR3 length: 14 residues. For the CDR3, the DNA is TGCGCCAGCAGCTTGGGTGACGAGGTCTACGAGCAGTACTTC. Its protein product is CASSLGDEVYEQYF.

This clone has only a few counts. J is TRBJ1-1 and V is TRBV2; D is uncertain. The V end was cut by 6 bases, the J end by 5 bases, with 16 bases between. The CDR3 is made up of 14 amino acids. Germline CDR1 is SNHLY and CDR2 is FYNNEI. CDR3 DNA sequence: TGTGCCAGCAGATCGACCGGGCGAACGACTGAAGCTTTCTTT. Residues: CASRSTGRTTEAFF.

V usage is TRBV5-1 and J usage is TRBJ2-1; D is uncertain. Trimming pared 0 bases from V and 10 bases from J, leaving 5 bases between. CDR1 and CDR2 from the germline V gene are SGHRS and YFSETQ. The CDR3 loop spans 11 amino acids. The CDR3 DNA reads TGCGCCAGCAGCTTGGACTGGGAGCAGTTCTTC. It codes for CASSLDWEQFF. Looking up the rest from reference TRBV5-1 and TRBJ2-1 gives the full variable domain: KAGVTQTPRYLIKTRGQQVTLSCSPISGHRSVSWYQQTPGQGLQFLFEYFSETQRNKGNFPGRFSGRQFSNSRSEMNVSTLELGDSALYLCASSLDWEQFFGPGTRLTVL.

This clone was detected only a few times. The chain joins TRBV7-6 to TRBJ2-7; maybe TRBD2 (5 bases). Trimming took 4 bases from V and 4 from J, leaving 14 bases between them. Germline V gene lookup returns CDR1 SGHVS and CDR2 FNYEAQ. The CDR3 covers 14 residues. CDR3 in DNA: TGTGCCAGCAGCTCCAGCGGAAACCTTTACGAGCAGTACTTC. Its protein product is CASSSSGNLYEQYF.

A remark on this clone: The junction departs from germline at one end; a sequencing error may be responsible. The chain has TRBV28 and TRBJ2-7; a weak D match, TRBD2 (7 bases). The germline V gene encodes CDR1 MDHEN and CDR2 SYDVKM. The CDR3 extends over 15 amino acids. The CDR3: CASSLTGGVSHEQYF. DNA for the CDR3: TGTGCCAGCAGTTTAACGGGGGGCGTCTCCCACGAGCAGTACTTC.

The sample holds a few counts of this clone. The chain links TRBV10-2 to TRBJ1-5; a possible D gene is TRBD1 (5 bases). Between the trimmed V and J ends, which lost 0 bases and 2 bases, there was a span of 11 bases. The germline V gene encodes CDR1 WSHSY and CDR2 SAAADI. The CDR3 length is 16 residues. CDR3 sequence (DNA): TGCGCCAGCAGTGAGTCTGCACCCAGGGGCAATCAGCCCCAGCATTTT. Amino acids: CASSESAPRGNQPQHF.

V is TRBV6-6 and J is TRBJ1-5, with no clear D. This CDR3 comprises 15 residues. The V end was cut by 2 bases, the J end by 4 bases, with 12 bases between. The germline V gene encodes CDR1 MNHNY and CDR2 SVGAGI (reference sequence). This CDR3 reads CASSYGATDNQPQHF. CDR3 in DNA: TGTGCCAGCAGTTACGGCGCAACCGATAATCAGCCCCAGCATTTT.

The V call is TRBV4-3, the J call TRBJ2-2, with TRBD2 identical over 9 bases. Per the germline V gene, CDR1 is LGHNA and CDR2 is YSLEER. After removal of 1 base from V and 8 bases from J, the junction contained 8 bases not matched to a gene. The CDR3 is made up of 16 amino acids. The CDR3 loop is CASSQGTSELGGELFF. CDR3 in DNA: TGCGCCAGCAGCCAAGGGACTAGCGAGCTTGGGGGGGAGCTGTTTTTT.

Comments on this clone: This sample includes further DNA sequences coding for the same CDR3. V gene TRBV7-8 combines with J gene TRBJ2-7; D call uncertain. Germline-derived CDR1 and CDR2 are SGHVS and FQNEAQ. Deletions cut 5 bases from V and 3 bases from J, with 5 bases between. This CDR3 spans 11 amino acids. The CDR3 DNA sequence: TGTGCCAGCAGCCCTAGCTACGAGCAGTACTTC. It encodes CASSPSYEQYF.

This rearrangement joins TRBV20-1 to TRBJ1-2; D remains unclear. V lost 7 bases and J 5 bases, leaving 11 bases between the germline ends. CDR1 and CDR2 from the germline V gene are DFQATT and SNEGSKA (reference sequence). CDR3 length: 11 amino acids. The CDR3 loop reads CSGREQYGYTF. The DNA of the CDR3 is TGCAGTGGGAGGGAGCAATATGGCTACACCTTC.

The V gene is TRBV2, the J gene TRBJ1-1, with a possible D match to TRBD1 (5 bases). The CDR3 runs 14 residues. Germline values: CDR1 SNHLY, CDR2 FYNNEI. V was cut by 4 bases and J by 3 bases, with 12 bases left in between. The CDR3 spells CASSVARADTEAFF. The CDR3 DNA follows: TGTGCCAGCAGTGTGGCCAGGGCGGACACTGAAGCTTTCTTT.

The chain couples TRBV25-1 to TRBJ1-4; D ambiguous. From germline, CDR1 is MGHDK and CDR2 SYGVNS. V lost 6 bases to trimming and J lost 3 bases, with 11 bases between them. This CDR3 region has 14 residues. CDR3 loop: CASSQSVANEKLFF. The CDR3 coding sequence is TGTGCCAGCAGCCAGAGCGTGGCTAATGAAAAACTGTTTTTT.

The chain couples TRBV29-1 to TRBJ2-7; 9 bases align to TRBD1. J was trimmed by 7 bases and V by 7 bases; bases with no gene match: 8. From germline, CDR1 is SQVTM and CDR2 ANQGSEA. This CDR3 has 12 amino acids. The CDR3 nucleotides are TGCAGCGGAACAGGGGGCCAGAGGGAGCAGTACTTC. Residues: CSGTGGQREQYF.

The CDR3 coding sequence is TGTGCCAGCTCACCCGGTTCGGAGGGTCGCACTGAAGCTTTCTTT. Translated, it gives CASSPGSEGRTEAFF. The chain is built from TRBV18 and TRBJ1-1, with D uncertain. The CDR3 contains 15 residues. Germline V lookup: CDR1 KGHSH, CDR2 LQKENI. Trimming shortened V by 3 bases and J by 4 bases, and 15 bases separated the two germline ends.

V and J are TRBV7-9 and TRBJ2-3; D unclear. Trimming took off 8 bases at V and 0 bases at J, with 9 bases between the two ends. The CDR3 totals 13 residues. Looked up from germline, CDR1 is SEHNR and CDR2 is FQNEAQ (reference sequence). CDR3 loop: CASYTGSTDTQYF. Here the CDR3 DNA reads TGTGCCAGCTATACCGGGAGCACAGATACGCAGTATTTT.